At least ten counts were recorded for the clone carrying this TCR beta chain. Its antigen is as yet unknown. Indicated time point: newly diagnosed GD, antithyroid drugs for less than 3 months. RNA from PBMCs was the source of the TCR library. V lost 0 bases and J 1 base, leaving 22 bases between the germline ends. The CDR3 loop spans 20 amino acids. CDR1 is LGHNT and CDR2 is FRNRAP in the germline V gene. The entry originates in a study of regulatory T cells in long-lasting Graves disease. Whole-study context: Recently diagnosed Graves' patients had received antithyroid drugs for under 3 months. General observations from the study: Persistent disease exhibited a predilection for TRBV28, TRBJ1-2 and TRBJ2-5.

Libraries of TCR beta came from iRepertoire HTBI primers plus Arm-PCR of CDR3 regions. TCRdb redid the calling of the multiplex PCR reads with MiXCR, one entry per CDR3 protein. The sample gives 400,000 to 650,000 distinct CDR3 sequences, about 16% of which show up once; more than 20% is in the top ten. A further study also used this sample, focusing on T cells in Graves' hyperthyroidism and ophthalmopathy. That work states: Newly diagnosed hyperthyroidism patients aged 18 to 65 years had disease lasting under 2 months. HTBI primers drove first-round RT-PCR of the TCR CDR3.

The material was peripheral blood mononuclear cells (PBMCs), obtained at new diagnosis, from a patient treated with antithyroid drugs. The receptor was derived from a woman aged 40-60 years with Graves disease. The chain links TRBV12-5 to TRBJ1-5; D gene uncertain. In DNA form, the CDR3 reads TGTGCTAGTGGTTTGGTAGGGTTTACGGCCACAATTAGGAGCAATCAGCCCCAGCATTTT. It yields the protein CASGLVGFTATIRSNQPQHF. The full variable domain, in which reference TRBV12-5 and TRBJ1-5 provide the parts outside the CDR3, is DARVTQTPRHKVTEMGQEVTMRCQPILGHNTVFWYRQTMMQGLELLAYFRNRAPLDDSGMPKDRFSAEMPDATLATLKIQPSEPRDSAVYFCASGLVGFTATIRSNQPQHFGDGTRLSIL.